This T cell receptor beta chain derives from a study of OX40 agonist ivuxolimab in advanced cancers. Concerning the study at large: Ivuxolimab was an agonistic, fully human IgG2 monoclonal antibody directed against OX40 (CD134), a costimulatory receptor. Intravenous ivuxolimab was administered to patients every 2 weeks at six dose levels: 0.01, 0.1, 0.3, 1.5, 3 and 10 mg/kg. Of the 50 or so patients in dose escalation, about 20 had hepatocellular carcinoma, some 15 had melanoma, 9 had renal cell carcinoma and 9 had head and neck cancer. A male proportion of 82.7% and a mean age of approximately 58 years, ranging from about 20 to 79, were recorded for the dose-escalation cohort. Prior anti-PD-1, anti-PD-L1 or anti-CTLA-4 therapy was permitted, and checkpoint inhibitors had been received by about 36% of dose-escalation patients. Partial responses were achieved by three dose-escalation patients, of whom one had hepatocellular carcinoma and two had cutaneous melanoma. The purpose of peripheral TCRbeta sequencing was to test whether ivuxolimab changed TCR sequence diversity and led to clonal T-cell expansion. The paper reports the monotherapy dose-escalation portion (N of about 54 patients) of the phase I ivuxolimab trial. Here is what the overall study found, with its caveats: After ivuxolimab, CD8+ T cells had more expanded clones than CD4+ T cells on average. Partial responders in the 0.1-3.0 mg/kg groups had among the lowest normalized peripheral clonal expansion, especially among CD8+ T cells. The antigen specificity of the clonally expanded peripheral T cells was not determined. At doses from 0.1 to 3.0 mg/kg, clonal expansion was seen in both CD4+ and CD8+ blood T cells between baseline and week 6. Low levels of normalized T-cell clonal expansion were also seen in some patients who did not respond.

In the germline V gene, CDR1 corresponds to SGHAT and CDR2 to FQNNGV. Including cysteine and phenylalanine, the CDR3 has 17 amino acids. The only DNA kept is the CDR3, 51 bases in frame from the first base. V is pruned by 5 bases and J by 0 bases, leaving 7 bases of the junction without a gene match. With respect to this clone: The specificity of this receptor is unknown. No base quality values were provided; no much bigger clone lies one nucleotide off.

Patients with autoimmune disease history or receiving systemic immunosuppression were excluded from the trial. In every dose cohort, peripheral blood was drawn for TCR sequencing at baseline, cycle 4 day 1, and cycle 7 day 1. Samples came from an open-label, multicenter, first-in-human phase I dose-escalation trial of ivuxolimab. Adults with locally advanced or metastatic melanoma, renal cell carcinoma, hepatocellular carcinoma or head and neck squamous cell carcinoma were enrolled in the trial. Before TCR sequencing, CD4+ T cells and CD8+ T cells were sorted from peripheral blood as separate populations. For sequencing of the TCRbeta CDR3 region, genomic DNA was extracted from the sorted cells. The immunoSEQ Assay was used for sequencing of TCRbeta CDR3 regions. In its TCRdb copy, this immuneACCESS table keeps in-frame sequences only and misses some clones. Where compared with another copy, unresolved V genes explain less than half of these, and the others have no known cause. The sample data list tens of thousands of clones, and approximately 91% of these were observed just once. The top ten constitute 0.3% to 0.45% of the sample.

This receptor chain uses TRBV11-2 and TRBJ1-5; 10 bases in between match TRBD1. The sample consisted of CD4+ or CD8+ T cells sorted from blood, taken in a trial of the OX40 agonist ivuxolimab. This TCR derives from an adult with an advanced solid tumor such as melanoma, head and neck, liver or kidney cancer. The CDR3 protein: CASSLGTGAYSNQPQHF. The DNA is as follows: TGTGCCAGCAGCCTCGGGACAGGGGCTTATAGCAATCAGCCCCAGCATTTT.